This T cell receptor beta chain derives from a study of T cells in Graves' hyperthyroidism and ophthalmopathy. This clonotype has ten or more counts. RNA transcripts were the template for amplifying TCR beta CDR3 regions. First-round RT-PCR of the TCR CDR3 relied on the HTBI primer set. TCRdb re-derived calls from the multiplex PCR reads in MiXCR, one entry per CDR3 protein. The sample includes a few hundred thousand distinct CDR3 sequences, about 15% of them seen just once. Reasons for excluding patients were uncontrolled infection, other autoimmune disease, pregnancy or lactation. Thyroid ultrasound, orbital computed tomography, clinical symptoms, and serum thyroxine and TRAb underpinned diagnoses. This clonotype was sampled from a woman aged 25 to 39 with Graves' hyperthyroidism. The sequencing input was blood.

CDR3 DNA: TGCGCCAGCAGCTTGGGGACAGGGGGCTCGGAGCAGTACTTC. Its translation is CASSLGTGGSEQYF. This chain links TRBV5-1 with TRBJ2-7, with 11 bases aligning to TRBD1. Germline CDR1 reads SGHRS; CDR2 reads YFSETQ. Trimming removed 0 bases from V and 7 bases from J; junction bases left unmatched: 3. The CDR3 loop spans 14 amino acids.